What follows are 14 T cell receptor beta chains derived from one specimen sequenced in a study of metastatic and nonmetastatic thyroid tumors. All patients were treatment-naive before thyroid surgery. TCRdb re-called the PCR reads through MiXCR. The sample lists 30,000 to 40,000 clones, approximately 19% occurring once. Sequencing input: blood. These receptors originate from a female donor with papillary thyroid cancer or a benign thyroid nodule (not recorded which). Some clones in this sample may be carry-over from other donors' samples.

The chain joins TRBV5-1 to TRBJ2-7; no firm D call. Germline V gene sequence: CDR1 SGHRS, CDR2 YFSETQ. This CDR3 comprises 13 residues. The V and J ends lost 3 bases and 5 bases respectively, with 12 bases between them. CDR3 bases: TGCGCCAGCAGCTCCGGGCCCGTCCACGAGCAGTACTTC. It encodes CASSSGPVHEQYF. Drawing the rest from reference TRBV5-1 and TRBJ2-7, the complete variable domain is KAGVTQTPRYLIKTRGQQVTLSCSPISGHRSVSWYQQTPGQGLQFLFEYFSETQRNKGNFPGRFSGRQFSNSRSEMNVSTLELGDSALYLCASSSGPVHEQYFGPGTRLTVT.

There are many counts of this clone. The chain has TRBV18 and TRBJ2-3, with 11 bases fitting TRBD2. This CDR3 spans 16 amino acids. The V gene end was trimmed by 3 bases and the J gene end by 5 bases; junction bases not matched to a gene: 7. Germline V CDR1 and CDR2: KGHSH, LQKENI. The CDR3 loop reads CASSPSASGGLDTQYF. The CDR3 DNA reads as TGTGCCAGCTCACCTTCGGCTAGCGGGGGGTTAGATACGCAGTATTTT.

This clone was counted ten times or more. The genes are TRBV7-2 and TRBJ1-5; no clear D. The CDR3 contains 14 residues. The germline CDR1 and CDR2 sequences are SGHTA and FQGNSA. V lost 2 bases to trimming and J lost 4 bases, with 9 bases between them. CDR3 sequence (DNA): TGTGCCAGCAGCTTAACGTCGGTAAATCAGCCCCAGCATTTT. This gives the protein CASSLTSVNQPQHF.

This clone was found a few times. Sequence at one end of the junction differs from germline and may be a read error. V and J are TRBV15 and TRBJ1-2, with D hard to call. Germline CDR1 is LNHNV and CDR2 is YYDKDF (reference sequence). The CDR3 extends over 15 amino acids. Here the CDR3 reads CVTSRDICVHYGYTF. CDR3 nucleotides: TGTGTCACCAGCAGAGATATCTGCGTCCACTATGGCTACACCTTC.

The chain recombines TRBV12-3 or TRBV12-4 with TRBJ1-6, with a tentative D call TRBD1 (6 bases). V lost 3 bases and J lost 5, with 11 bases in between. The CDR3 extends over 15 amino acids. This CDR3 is CASSFGQLDNSPLHF. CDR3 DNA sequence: TGTGCCAGCAGTTTTGGACAGCTGGATAATTCACCCCTCCACTTT.

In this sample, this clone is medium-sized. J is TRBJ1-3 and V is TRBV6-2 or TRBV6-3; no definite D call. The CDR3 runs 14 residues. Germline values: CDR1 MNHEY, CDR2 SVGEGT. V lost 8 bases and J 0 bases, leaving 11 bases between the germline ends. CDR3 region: CASQTGSSGNTIYF. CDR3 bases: TGTGCCAGCCAAACCGGCAGCTCTGGAAACACCATATATTTT.

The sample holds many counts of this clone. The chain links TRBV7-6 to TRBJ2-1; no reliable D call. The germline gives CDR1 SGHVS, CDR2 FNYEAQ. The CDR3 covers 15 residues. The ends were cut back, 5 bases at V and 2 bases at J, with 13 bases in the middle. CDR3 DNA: TGTGCCAGCAGCCTCTCGGACGGTCCCTACAATGAGCAGTTCTTC. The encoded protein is CASSLSDGPYNEQFF.

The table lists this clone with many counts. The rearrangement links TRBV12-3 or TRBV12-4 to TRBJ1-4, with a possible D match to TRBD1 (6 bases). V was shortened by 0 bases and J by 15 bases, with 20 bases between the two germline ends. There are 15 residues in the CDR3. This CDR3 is CASSLADANKGGVFF. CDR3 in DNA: TGTGCCAGCAGTTTAGCGGACGCAAATAAGGGGGGGGTGTTTTTT.

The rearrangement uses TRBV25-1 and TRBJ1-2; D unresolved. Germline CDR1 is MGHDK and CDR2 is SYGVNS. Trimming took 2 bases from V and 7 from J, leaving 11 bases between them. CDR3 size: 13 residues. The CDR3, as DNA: TGTGCCAGCAGTGAAAATCGGCAGGTTGGCTACACCTTC. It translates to CASSENRQVGYTF.

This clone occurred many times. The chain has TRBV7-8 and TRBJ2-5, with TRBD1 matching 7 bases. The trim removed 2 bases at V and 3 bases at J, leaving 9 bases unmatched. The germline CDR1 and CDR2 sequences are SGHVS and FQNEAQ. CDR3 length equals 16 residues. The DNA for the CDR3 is TGTGCCAGCAGCTTAACGACAGGGCTGGGTGAAGAGACCCAGTACTTC. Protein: CASSLTTGLGEETQYF.

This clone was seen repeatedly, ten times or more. CDR3 sequence (DNA): TGTGCCAGCAGGGACAGGGTTATAGAGACCCAGTACTTC. Amino acid sequence: CASRDRVIETQYF. The genes are TRBV6-1 and TRBJ2-5; 8 nucleotides line up with TRBD1. The CDR3 is 13 amino acids. Germline CDR1 and CDR2: MNHNS and SASEGT. V lost 6 bases and J lost 4; bases outside the gene matches: 4.

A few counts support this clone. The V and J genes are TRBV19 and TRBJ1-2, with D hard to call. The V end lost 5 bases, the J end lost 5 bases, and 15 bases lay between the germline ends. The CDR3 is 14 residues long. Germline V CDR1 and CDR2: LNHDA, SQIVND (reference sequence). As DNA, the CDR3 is TGTGCCAGTAGTGTGTACCAAGGCATTTATGGCTACACCTTC. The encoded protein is CASSVYQGIYGYTF.

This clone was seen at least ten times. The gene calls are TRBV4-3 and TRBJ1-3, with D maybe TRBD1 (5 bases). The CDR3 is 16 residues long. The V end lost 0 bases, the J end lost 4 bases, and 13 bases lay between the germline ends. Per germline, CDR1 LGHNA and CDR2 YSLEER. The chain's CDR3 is CASSQDPGLFGNTIYF. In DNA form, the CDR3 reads TGCGCCAGCAGCCAAGATCCAGGGTTGTTCGGAAACACCATATATTTT.

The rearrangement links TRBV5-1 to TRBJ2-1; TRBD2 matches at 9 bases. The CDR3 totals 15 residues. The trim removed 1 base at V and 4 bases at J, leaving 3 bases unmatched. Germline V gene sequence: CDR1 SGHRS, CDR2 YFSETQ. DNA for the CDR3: TGCGCCAGCAGCTTGTTGCGGGAGGGGTACAATGAGCAGTTCTTC. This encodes CASSLLREGYNEQFF.